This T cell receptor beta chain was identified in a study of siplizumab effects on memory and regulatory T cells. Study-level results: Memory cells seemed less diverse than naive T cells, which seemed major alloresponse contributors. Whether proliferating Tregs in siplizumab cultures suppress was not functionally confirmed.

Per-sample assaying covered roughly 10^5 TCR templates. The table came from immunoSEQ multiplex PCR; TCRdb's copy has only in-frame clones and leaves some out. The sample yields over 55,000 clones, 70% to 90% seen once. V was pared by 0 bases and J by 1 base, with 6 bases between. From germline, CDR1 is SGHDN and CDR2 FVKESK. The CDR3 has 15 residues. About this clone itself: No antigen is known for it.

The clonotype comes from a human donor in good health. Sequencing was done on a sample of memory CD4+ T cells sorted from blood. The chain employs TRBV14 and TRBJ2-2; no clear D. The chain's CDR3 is CASSQEYGNTGELFF. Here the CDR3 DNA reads TGTGCCAGCAGCCAAGAGTACGGGAACACCGGGGAGCTGTTTTTT.